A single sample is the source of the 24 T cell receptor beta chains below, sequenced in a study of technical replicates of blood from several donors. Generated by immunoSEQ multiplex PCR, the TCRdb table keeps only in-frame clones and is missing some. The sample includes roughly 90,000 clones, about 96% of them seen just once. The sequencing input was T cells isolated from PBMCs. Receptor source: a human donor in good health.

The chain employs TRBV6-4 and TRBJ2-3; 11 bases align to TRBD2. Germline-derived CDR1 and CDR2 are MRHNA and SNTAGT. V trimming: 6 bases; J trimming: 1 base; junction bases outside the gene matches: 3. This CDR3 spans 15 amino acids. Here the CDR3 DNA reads TGTGCCAGCAGCCGACTAGCGGGACGCACAGATACGCAGTATTTT. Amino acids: CASSRLAGRTDTQYF.

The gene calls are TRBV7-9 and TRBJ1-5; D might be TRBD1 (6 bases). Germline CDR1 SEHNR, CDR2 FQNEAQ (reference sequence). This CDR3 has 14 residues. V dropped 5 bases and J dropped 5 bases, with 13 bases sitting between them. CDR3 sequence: CASSDRTVHQPQHF. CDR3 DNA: TGTGCCAGCAGCGACCGGACAGTTCATCAGCCCCAGCATTTT.

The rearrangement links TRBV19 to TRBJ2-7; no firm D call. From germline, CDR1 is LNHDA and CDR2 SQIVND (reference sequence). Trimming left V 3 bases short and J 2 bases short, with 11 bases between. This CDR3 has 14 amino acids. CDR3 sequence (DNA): TGTGCCAGTAGTATCCAGGAAGCCCCCTACGAGCAGTACTTC. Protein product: CASSIQEAPYEQYF.

The CDR3 sequence: CASSEDSGIYNEQFF. CDR3 nucleotide sequence: TGTGCCAGCAGCGAAGATAGCGGTATCTACAATGAGCAGTTCTTC. The chain combines TRBV9 with TRBJ2-1; tentative D call: TRBD2 (6 bases). The CDR3 is 15 amino acids. V was clipped by 3 bases and J by 3 bases, with 13 bases between them. Germline V lookup: CDR1 SGDLS, CDR2 YYNGEE.

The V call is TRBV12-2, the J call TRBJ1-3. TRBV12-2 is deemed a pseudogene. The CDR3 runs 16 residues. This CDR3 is CASRPPGGGLGNTIYF. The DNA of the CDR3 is TGTGCAAGTCGCCCCCCCGGCGGTGGGTTAGGAAACACCATATATTTT.

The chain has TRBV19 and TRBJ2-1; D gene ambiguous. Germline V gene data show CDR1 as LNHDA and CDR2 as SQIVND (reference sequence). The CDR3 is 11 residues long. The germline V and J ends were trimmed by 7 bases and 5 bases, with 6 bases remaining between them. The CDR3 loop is CASIYHNEQFF. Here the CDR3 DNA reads TGTGCCAGTATTTATCACAATGAGCAGTTCTTC. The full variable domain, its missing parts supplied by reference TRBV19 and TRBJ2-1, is DGGITQSPKYLFRKEGQNVTLSCEQNLNHDAMYWYRQDPGQGLRLIYYSQIVNDFQKGDIAEGYSVSREKKESFPLTVTSAQKNPTAFYLCASIYHNEQFFGPGTRLTVL.

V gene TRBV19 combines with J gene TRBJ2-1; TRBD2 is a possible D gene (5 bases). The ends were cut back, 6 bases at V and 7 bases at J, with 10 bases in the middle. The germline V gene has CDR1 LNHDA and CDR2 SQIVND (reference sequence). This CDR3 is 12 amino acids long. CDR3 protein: CASRLGSNEQFF. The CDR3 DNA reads TGTGCCAGTAGACTGGGGAGTAATGAGCAGTTCTTC.

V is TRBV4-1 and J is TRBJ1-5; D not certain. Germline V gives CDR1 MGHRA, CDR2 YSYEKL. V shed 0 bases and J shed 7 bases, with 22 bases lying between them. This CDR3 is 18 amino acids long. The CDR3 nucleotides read TGCGCCAGCAGCCAAGATATCCCGACACCAACCTTCCTCCAGCCCCAGCATTTT. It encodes CASSQDIPTPTFLQPQHF.

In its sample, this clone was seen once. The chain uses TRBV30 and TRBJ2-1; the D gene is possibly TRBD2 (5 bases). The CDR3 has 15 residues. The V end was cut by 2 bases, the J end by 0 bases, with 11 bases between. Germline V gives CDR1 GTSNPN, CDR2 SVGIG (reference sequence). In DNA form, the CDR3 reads TGTGCCTGGAGTTCGTGGGAGCGCTCCTACAATGAGCAGTTCTTC. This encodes CAWSSWERSYNEQFF.

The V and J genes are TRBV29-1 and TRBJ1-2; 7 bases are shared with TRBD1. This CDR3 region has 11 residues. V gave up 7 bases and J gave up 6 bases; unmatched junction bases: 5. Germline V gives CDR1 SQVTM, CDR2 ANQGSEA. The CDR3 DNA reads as TGCAGCGGAGGGGGCCCCCATGGCTACACCTTC. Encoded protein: CSGGGPHGYTF.

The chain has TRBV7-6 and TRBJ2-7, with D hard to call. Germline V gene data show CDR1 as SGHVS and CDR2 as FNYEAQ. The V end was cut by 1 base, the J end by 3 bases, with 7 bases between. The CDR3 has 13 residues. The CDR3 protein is CASSLGSHYEQYF. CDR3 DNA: TGTGCCAGCAGCTTAGGGAGCCACTACGAGCAGTACTTC.

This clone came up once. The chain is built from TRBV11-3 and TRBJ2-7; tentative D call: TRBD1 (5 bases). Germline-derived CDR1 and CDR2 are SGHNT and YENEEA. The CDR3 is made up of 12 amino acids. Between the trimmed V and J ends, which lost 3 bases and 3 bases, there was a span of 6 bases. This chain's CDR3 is CASSFDSYEQYF. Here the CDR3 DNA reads TGTGCCAGCAGCTTTGACAGCTACGAGCAGTACTTC.

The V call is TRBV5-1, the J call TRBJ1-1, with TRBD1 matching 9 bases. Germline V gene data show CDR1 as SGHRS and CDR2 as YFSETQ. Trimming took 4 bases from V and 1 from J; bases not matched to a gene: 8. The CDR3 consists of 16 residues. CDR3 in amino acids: CASSPGQGSGNTEAFF. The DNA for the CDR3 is TGCGCCAGCAGCCCGGGACAGGGAAGTGGGAACACTGAAGCTTTCTTT.

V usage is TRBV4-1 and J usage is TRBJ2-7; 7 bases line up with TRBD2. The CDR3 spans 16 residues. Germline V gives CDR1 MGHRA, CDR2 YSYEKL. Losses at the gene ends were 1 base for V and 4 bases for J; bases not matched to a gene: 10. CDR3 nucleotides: TGCGCCAGCAGCCAAGTTCAGGCGGGAGATGGGTACGAGCAGTACTTC. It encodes CASSQVQAGDGYEQYF.

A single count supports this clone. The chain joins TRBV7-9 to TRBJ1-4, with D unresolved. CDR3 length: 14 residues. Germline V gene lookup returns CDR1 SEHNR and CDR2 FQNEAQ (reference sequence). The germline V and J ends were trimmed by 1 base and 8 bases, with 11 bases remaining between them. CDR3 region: CASSLGETAEKLFF. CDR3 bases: TGTGCCAGCAGCTTAGGGGAGACGGCGGAAAAACTGTTTTTT.

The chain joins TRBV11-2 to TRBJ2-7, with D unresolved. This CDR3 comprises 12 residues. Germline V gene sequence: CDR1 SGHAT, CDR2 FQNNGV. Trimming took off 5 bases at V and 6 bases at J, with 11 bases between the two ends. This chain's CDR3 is CASSLTLAEQYF. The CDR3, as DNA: TGTGCCAGCAGCCTAACTCTTGCCGAGCAGTACTTC.

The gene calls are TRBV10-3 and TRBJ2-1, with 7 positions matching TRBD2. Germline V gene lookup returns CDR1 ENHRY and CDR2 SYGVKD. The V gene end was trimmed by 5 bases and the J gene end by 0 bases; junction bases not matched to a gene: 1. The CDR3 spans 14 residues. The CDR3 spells CAISSGNSYNEQFF. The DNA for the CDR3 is TGTGCCATCAGTAGCGGGAACTCCTACAATGAGCAGTTCTTC.

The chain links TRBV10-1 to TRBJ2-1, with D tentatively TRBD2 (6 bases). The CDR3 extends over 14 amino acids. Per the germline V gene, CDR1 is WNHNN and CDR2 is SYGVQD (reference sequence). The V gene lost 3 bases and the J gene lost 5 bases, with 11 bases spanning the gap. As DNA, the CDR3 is TGCGCCAGCAGTGACTCTAGCGCGGACAATGAGCAGTTCTTC. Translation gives CASSDSSADNEQFF.

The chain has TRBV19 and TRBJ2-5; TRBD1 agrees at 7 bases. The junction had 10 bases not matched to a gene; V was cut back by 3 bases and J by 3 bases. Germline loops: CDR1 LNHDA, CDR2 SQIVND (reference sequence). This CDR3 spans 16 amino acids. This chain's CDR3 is CASSILSRGREETQYF. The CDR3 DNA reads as TGTGCCAGTAGTATCCTGAGCAGGGGGAGAGAAGAGACCCAGTACTTC.

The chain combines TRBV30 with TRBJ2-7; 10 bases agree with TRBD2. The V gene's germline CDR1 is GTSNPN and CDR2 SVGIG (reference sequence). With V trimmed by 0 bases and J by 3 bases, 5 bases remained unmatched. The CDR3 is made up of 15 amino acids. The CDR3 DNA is TGTGCCTGGAGTGTACTGAGGACTAGCGGCTACGAGCAGTACTTC. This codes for CAWSVLRTSGYEQYF.

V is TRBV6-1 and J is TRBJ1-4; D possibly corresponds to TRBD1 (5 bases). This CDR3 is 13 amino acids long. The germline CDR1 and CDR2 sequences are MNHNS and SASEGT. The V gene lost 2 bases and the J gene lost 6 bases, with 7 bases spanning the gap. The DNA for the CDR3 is TGTGCCAGCAGTGAATCAGGGTATGAAAAACTGTTTTTT. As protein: CASSESGYEKLFF.

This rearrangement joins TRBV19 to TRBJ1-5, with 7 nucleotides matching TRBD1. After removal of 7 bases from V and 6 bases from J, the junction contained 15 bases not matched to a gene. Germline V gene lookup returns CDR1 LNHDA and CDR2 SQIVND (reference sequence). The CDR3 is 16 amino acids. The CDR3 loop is CASTPRGRGRVQPQHF. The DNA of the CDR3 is TGTGCCAGTACCCCCCGGGGAAGGGGGCGCGTTCAGCCCCAGCATTTT.

The CDR3 loop reads CASSQLASGANVLTF. The CDR3 DNA reads as TGTGCCAGCAGCCAACTAGCGTCCGGGGCCAACGTCCTGACTTTC. This chain links TRBV6-6 with TRBJ2-6; 7 bases line up with TRBD2. V lost 6 bases, J lost 4 bases, and 6 bases stayed unmatched. CDR1 and CDR2 (germline): MNHNY, SVGAGI (reference sequence). The length of the CDR3 is 15 residues.

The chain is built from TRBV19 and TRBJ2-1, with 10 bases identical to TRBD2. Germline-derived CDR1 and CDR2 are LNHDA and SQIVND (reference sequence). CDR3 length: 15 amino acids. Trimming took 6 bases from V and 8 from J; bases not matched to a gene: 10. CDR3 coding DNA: TGTGCCAGTAGGGCTAGCGGGAGTCCTTCGGATGAGCAGTTCTTC. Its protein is CASRASGSPSDEQFF.